The source of this T cell receptor beta chain is a study of Ad26.COV2.S vaccination and SARS-CoV-2 variants (dated by TCRdb to the early 2020s). In terms of the full investigation: Donors in the vaccine arm were drawn from COV1001, a phase I-IIa trial of Ad26.COV2.S in healthy adults that was multicentre, randomized, double-blind and placebo-controlled. Sequencing of the TCRbeta repertoire served to evaluate the specificity and breadth of SARS-CoV-2-reactive T cell receptors following Ad26.COV2.S vaccination. Blinding of investigators to trial group allocation was maintained during experiments and outcome assessment. Ad26.COV2.S was given intramuscularly at 5x10^10 or 1x10^11 viral particles, as a single shot or as two shots 56 days apart. The TCR-sequenced set comprised around 30 samples: some 20 Ad26.COV2.S vaccine recipients, 5 placebo recipients and 8 SARS-CoV-2 convalescent individuals. Participants in the trial were split at random into five groups of five each, receiving low-dose or high-dose Ad26.COV2.S once or twice, or else placebo on both occasions. The full study reports these points: The authors noted that the TCR breadth and depth analyses may have underestimated total T cell responses. After vaccination, substantial breadth of spike-specific CD8+ and CD4+ T cell responses was reported. The study was not powered to compare responses between vaccine doses or regimens. Comparable non-spike TCR breadth was observed between vaccine and placebo recipients, consistent with only spike being contained in the vaccine. Higher spike-specific TCR breadth was observed in Ad26.COV2.S recipients than in placebo recipients (P = 0.0014).

TCRbeta CDR3 regions were sequenced with the immunoSEQ Assay. After extraction, genomic DNA underwent amplification by bias-controlled multiplex PCR, followed by high-throughput sequencing. The study's own analysis went as follows. To quantify the absolute abundance of every unique TCRbeta CDR3 region, sequences were collapsed and filtered. T cell fraction was estimated by normalization of TCRbeta template counts to usable DNA, with usable DNA being measured through amplification of reference genes present in all nucleated cells. Repertoire TCRs were annotated as SARS-CoV-2-specific by exact matching of V gene, CDR3 amino acid sequence and J gene to a known reactive TCR set. The reference SARS-CoV-2 TCR set came from MIRA and was filtered for enrichment in COVID-19-positive ImmuneCODE repertoires, removing public or cross-reactive TCRs. Using the MIRA antigens, annotated TCRs were further analysed by specific ORF or by position within an ORF. Breadth was defined as annotated unique rearrangements over total unique productive rearrangements; depth was the summed frequency of those rearrangements. Group comparisons of TCR breadth used two-sided Wilcoxon rank-sum tests. The source is immuneACCESS, and TCRdb retained only in-frame sequences with V and J called. Part of the clones is not carried over; for the studies checked, unresolved V genes explain less than half of this, and the remainder is unexplained. V and J calls plus clone size are reproduced from that table; the DNA served to infer D and trimming. The table for this sample lists approximately 280,000 clones; 80% to 90% of them were counted only once. More than 2.5% of the sample comes from the top ten.

Sample treatment or condition, as interpreted from the label and publication: 19 received Ad26.COV2.S at low or high dose, single or two shots; about 5 received placebo; per-sample allocation not given. Repertoires of vaccine and placebo recipients were sequenced from samples collected on day 63 after the first injection. Between 29 July and 7 August 2020, Cohort 1b enrolled some 25 adults aged 18-55 years at one site in Boston, USA. Ad26.COV2.S was a replication-incompetent adenovirus type 26 vector expressing a prefusion-stabilized SARS-CoV-2 spike protein from the original Wuhan strain. This clone showed up just once. Its antigen remains unidentified. No much larger clonotype is one base removed from it; base qualities were not supplied. The sequence was collected from a person aged 18-60 years who received the Ad26.COV2.S COVID-19 vaccine or a placebo. Sequencing used peripheral blood, obtained in a trial of Ad26.COV2.S vaccine versus placebo.

This receptor carries the CDR3 CASSLGTGGDEQFF. The base sequence is TGCGCCAGCAGCTTGGGGACAGGGGGCGATGAGCAGTTCTTC. The rearranged segments are TRBV5-1 and TRBJ2-1; 11 central bases correspond to TRBD1. The CDR3 covers 14 residues, taking in both the cysteine and the phenylalanine. Just CDR3 DNA is preserved here, 42 bases in frame from base 1. Compared with germline, V lacks 0 bases and J lacks 8 bases; bases without a gene match: 1. The germline V gene yields SGHRS for CDR1 and YFSETQ for CDR2. When the CDR3 is completed using the reference TRBV5-1 and TRBJ2-1 genes on either side, the full variable domain is KAGVTQTPRYLIKTRGQQVTLSCSPISGHRSVSWYQQTPGQGLQFLFEYFSETQRNKGNFPGRFSGRQFSNSRSEMNVSTLELGDSALYLCASSLGTGGDEQFFGPGTRLTVL.